A selection of T cell receptor beta chains follows, all from one sample in a study of beta chain features in type 1 diabetes. Profiling relied on immunoSEQ multiplex PCR, and the TCRdb table lists in-frame clones only, not all of them. Here the sample spans under 500,000 clones, roughly 30% being singletons. The sample consisted of naive CD4+ T cells from blood. The receptor source for this set is a man aged 18 to 30 in good health. The CDR3 runs from the conserved cysteine through the conserved F or W. A D gene is named only where the DNA matches it firmly. Clone size, where shown, is once, few, many, or a class for clones that have expanded.

d_call j_call v_call clone_size cdr3_aa cdr3_nt
. TRBJ2-5 TRBV7-9 few CASSLPRPETQYF TGTGCCAGCAGCTTACCGCGGCCAGAGACCCAGTACTTC
. TRBJ2-1 TRBV7-2 few CASSLGGLVSFYNEQFF TGTGCCAGCAGCTTAGGAGGGCTAGTAAGTTTCTACAATGAGCAGTTCTTC
. TRBJ2-7 TRBV2 . CASTSTTVSYEQYF TGTGCCAGCACCTCAACGACGGTCTCCTACGAGCAGTACTTC
TRBD2 TRBJ2-1 TRBV30 few CAWTSYQGLAGGISYNEQFF TGTGCCTGGACCTCCTACCAAGGTCTAGCGGGGGGAATCTCCTACAATGAGCAGTTCTTC
. TRBJ2-1 TRBV9 few CASSGPRVSFYEQFF TGTGCCAGCAGCGGCCCTAGAGTCTCTTTCTATGAGCAGTTCTTC
. TRBJ2-5 TRBV29-1 . CSGYGQSETQYF TGCAGCGGTTACGGTCAATCGGAGACCCAGTACTTC
TRBD1 TRBJ1-1 TRBV29-1 few CSVGQGNTEAFF TGCAGCGTCGGACAGGGGAACACTGAAGCTTTCTTT
. TRBJ2-3 TRBV7-2 few CASSFTQHTDTQYF TGTGCCAGCAGCTTCACACAGCACACAGATACGCAGTATTTT
. TRBJ2-2 TRBV27 once CASSLLRGQQSPGELFF TGTGCCAGCAGTTTATTAAGAGGGCAGCAGTCCCCCGGGGAGCTGTTTTTT
TRBD2 TRBJ2-3 TRBV5-4 . CASSVRTSGRSTDTQYF TGTGCCAGCAGCGTCCGGACTAGCGGGAGAAGCACAGATACGCAGTATTTT